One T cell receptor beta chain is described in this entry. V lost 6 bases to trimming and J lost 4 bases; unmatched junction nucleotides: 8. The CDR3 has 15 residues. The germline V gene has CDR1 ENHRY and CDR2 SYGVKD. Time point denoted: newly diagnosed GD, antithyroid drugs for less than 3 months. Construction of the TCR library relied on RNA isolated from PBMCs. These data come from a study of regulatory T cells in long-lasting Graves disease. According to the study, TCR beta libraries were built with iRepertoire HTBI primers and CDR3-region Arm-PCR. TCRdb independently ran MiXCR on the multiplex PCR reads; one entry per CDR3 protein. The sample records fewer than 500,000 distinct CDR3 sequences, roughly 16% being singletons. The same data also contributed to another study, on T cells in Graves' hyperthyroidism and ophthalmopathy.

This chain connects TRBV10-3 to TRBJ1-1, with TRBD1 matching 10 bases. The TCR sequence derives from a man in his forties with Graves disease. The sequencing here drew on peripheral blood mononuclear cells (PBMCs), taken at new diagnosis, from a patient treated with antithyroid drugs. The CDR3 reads CAIRSTGGEGTEAFF. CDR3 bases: TGTGCCATCAGATCGACAGGGGGCGAGGGCACTGAAGCTTTCTTT.